Included here is one TCR beta chain sequence, with context. Antigen: not known. This sample is drawn from a study of T cells after yellow fever vaccination. TCR cDNA, made by 5'RACE template switching, carried an added universal primer site and UMIs. TCRdb analysed the 5' RACE reads with MiXCR anew, one entry per CDR3 protein. This table has some 290,000 distinct CDR3 sequences, approximately 11% appearing once. The CDR3 is 11 amino acids. Germline V gene lookup returns CDR1 MNHEY and CDR2 SVGEGT. Trimming pared 11 bases from V and 7 bases from J, leaving 11 bases between. Overall study findings and caveats: Detected again after the booster were most primary-vaccination clones, at nearly 97% CD4 and nearly 90% CD8.

The chain uses TRBV6-2 or TRBV6-3 and TRBJ2-2, with D maybe TRBD2 (5 bases). Sample: CD4+ T cells sorted from PBMCs, taken 45 days after the yellow fever booster vaccination. The source is a young man who received the YFV17D yellow fever vaccine. The CDR3: CAARDNGELFF. CDR3 DNA sequence: TGTGCCGCACGGGATAACGGGGAGCTGTTTTTT.